The source of this TCR beta chain is a study of T-cell memory formation after mild COVID-19. Study details: Clustering of TCRs was largely donor specific.

There are 17 residues in the CDR3. Trimming removed 7 bases from V and 4 bases from J, with 23 bases in between. Looked up from germline, CDR1 is MDHEN and CDR2 is SYDVKM. Using constant-segment primers, 5'RACE produced TCR alpha and TCR beta cDNA libraries carrying sample barcodes and UMIs. Via MiXCR, TCRdb re-called the 5' RACE reads, giving one row per CDR3 protein. The sample carries about 260,000 distinct CDR3 sequences, 8% to 9% recorded once. There are a few counts of this clonotype. The chain has TRBV28 and TRBJ1-3; D is possibly TRBD1 (5 bases). The sequence was obtained from a man younger than 35 who had mild COVID-19 (a few samples of this study predate the infection). Cell type and time point are not known. Sequencing was performed on PBMCs or a T cell subset sorted from them (not recorded which). CDR3 in amino acids: CASTLLGGPRPGNTIYF. The CDR3 nucleotides are TGTGCCAGCACCCTCCTCGGGGGACCAAGACCGGGAAACACCATATATTTT.